The clone carrying this TCR beta chain was observed a handful of times. This specimen comes from a study of tumor T cells in aggressive B-cell lymphoma. Sequencing was performed with immunoSEQ multiplex PCR; in TCRdb, only in-frame clones are kept and a portion is missing. The sample shows about 3,600 clones, just over 85% of them seen only once. Source material: tumor tissue. The sequence came from an adult with diffuse large B cell lymphoma.

As DNA, the CDR3 is TGTGCCAGCAGCTTGGGGGACAGGGGGCTTAGCACTGAAGCTTTCTTT. This translates into CASSLGDRGLSTEAFF. The chain links TRBV5-4 to TRBJ1-1; 12 bases fit TRBD1. Trimming removed 0 bases from V and 4 bases from J; junction bases left unmatched: 4. Germline CDR1 SGHNT, CDR2 YYREEE (reference sequence). The CDR3 totals 16 residues.